The rows below give T cell receptor beta chains drawn from one sample of a study of beta chain features in type 1 diabetes. Clones were sequenced by immunoSEQ multiplex PCR, and TCRdb holds only the in-frame ones, with some missing. This sample has under 300,000 clones, with roughly 14% found just once. The specimen sequenced was naive CD4+ T cells from blood. These receptors originate from a man aged 30 to 45 with type 1 diabetes. CDR3s include the opening cysteine and the closing phenylalanine or tryptophan.

V gene,CDR3 protein
TRBV6-1,CASVSGNQPQHF
TRBV29-1,CSVERQGGSTEAFF
TRBV11-2,CASSFNPTGNTGELFF
TRBV7-2,CASSLARHTGELFF
TRBV19,CASRESRGYTF
TRBV7-9,CASSAYRAGNYEQFF
TRBV5-1,CASSLGGGFQETQYF
TRBV14,CASSPQVVGGELFF
TRBV2,CASSKDTTYSGANVLTF
TRBV7-9,CASSLLALGADTQYF
TRBV19,CASSTDRLYGYTF
TRBV19,CASSLDRGTQYF
TRBV4-1,CASSQDGTEKGYEQYF
TRBV7-2,CASNQAGGTSTDTQYF
TRBV7-6,CASSMGQGQETQYF
TRBV7-6,CASSFGQGGSGTEAFF
TRBV18,CASSPGAEEQYF
TRBV9,CASSVVRGEQFF
TRBV11-2,CASSLQEDNEQFF
TRBV2,CASSGQDNQPQHF
TRBV2,CASSQPSSYNSPLHF
TRBV5-1,CASSGGGVVAQNTGELFF
TRBV2,CASSQQGPSTDTQYF
TRBV9,CASSTGQSSYEQYF
TRBV28,CASSSLLHSGYTF
TRBV21-1,CASSKEGRGLQETQYF
TRBV5-1,CASSLGSSGQYF
TRBV18,CASSAEGLSYEQYF